A selection of T cell receptor beta chains follows, all from one sample in a study of beta chain features in type 1 diabetes. Sequencing was performed with immunoSEQ multiplex PCR; in TCRdb, only in-frame clones are kept and a portion is missing. The table records almost 350,000 clones, 8% of them present only once. The sequenced sample consisted of central memory CD4+ T cells from blood. The receptors stem from a woman under 30 in good health. The CDR3 runs from the conserved cysteine through the conserved F or W. D genes are given only for firm matches. Some rows mark clone size as missing; the rest say once, few, many or name a class of expanded clone.

v_gene,d_gene,j_gene,abundance,CDR3nt,CDR3aa
TRBV7-2,-,TRBJ2-2,-,TGTGCCAGCAGCTCAAGACAGGCGCTTTACGGGGAGCTGTTTTTT,CASSSRQALYGELFF
TRBV18,-,TRBJ1-1,-,TGTGCCAGCTCACAGGGCAGGAACACTGAAGCTTTCTTT,CASSQGRNTEAFF
TRBV5-1,-,TRBJ1-2,-,TGCGCCAGCAGCTACCGCGGACAGTCCCGTCAGGGGCTATATGGCTACACCTTC,CASSYRGQSRQGLYGYTF
TRBV27,-,TRBJ2-3,many,TGTGCCAGCAGTTCCCGTTTCGGTACGCAGTATTTT,CASSSRFGTQYF
TRBV6-4,-,TRBJ2-5,-,TGTGCCAGCAAGCCCCCCAAAGAGACCCAGTACTTC,CASKPPKETQYF
TRBV28,TRBD2,TRBJ2-2,many,TGTGCCAGCAGTTTACTAGCGGGAGCTGACGGGGAGCTGTTTTTT,CASSLLAGADGELFF
TRBV6-1,-,TRBJ2-7,-,TGTGCCAGCGGTCGGGGCGTGTACGAGCAGTACTTC,CASGRGVYEQYF
TRBV28,-,TRBJ2-7,-,TGTGCCAGCAGTCTAGGCTTGGTCGCCTACGAGCAGTACTTC,CASSLGLVAYEQYF
TRBV9,TRBD2,TRBJ2-1,-,TGTGCCAGCAGCGTAAGGGGACTAGTTAATGAGCAGTTCTTC,CASSVRGLVNEQFF
TRBV7-8,TRBD2,TRBJ2-1,few,TGTGCCAGCAGCTTATCGACTAGCGGGAGAGGCTCCTACAATGAGCAGTTCTTC,CASSLSTSGRGSYNEQFF
TRBV7-2,-,TRBJ2-1,few,TGTGCCAGCAGCCCCAGGGGGAGGGGGGCTGAGCAGTTCTTC,CASSPRGRGAEQFF
TRBV28,-,TRBJ2-2,-,TGTGCCAGCAGCGTACCAGGACTAGGGGAGCTGTTTTTT,CASSVPGLGELFF
TRBV28,-,TRBJ1-1,-,TGTGCCAGCAGTAAGGGCCGGGCAACTGACACTGAAGCTTTCTTT,CASSKGRATDTEAFF
TRBV6-1,TRBD1,TRBJ1-1,few,TGTGCCAGCAGCACAGGGGCTGAAGCTTTCTTT,CASSTGAEAFF
TRBV7-2,-,TRBJ2-3,few,TGTGCCAGTCTCGACGGACTATCGGCGACAGATACGCAGTATTTT,CASLDGLSATDTQYF
TRBV4-3,-,TRBJ2-5,many,TGCGCCAGCAGCCAAGGATGGGGTTCGGCGTCCGAGACCCAGTACTTC,CASSQGWGSASETQYF
TRBV9,-,TRBJ2-1,-,TGTGCCAGCAGCGGAGACCCGTGGGGCGGAAGCTCCTACAATGAGCAGTTCTTC,CASSGDPWGGSSYNEQFF
TRBV7-2,TRBD2,TRBJ2-1,few,TGTGCCAGCAGGTCGGGACTAGCGGGAGGATACAATGAGCAGTTCTTC,CASRSGLAGGYNEQFF
TRBV7-2,TRBD1,TRBJ2-5,few,TGTGCCAGCAGTCCCCGGAACAGGGGGGAGACCCAGTACTTC,CASSPRNRGETQYF
TRBV19,TRBD2,TRBJ2-3,many,TGTGCCAGTAGTACTAGCGGGAATGGAGATACGCAGTATTTT,CASSTSGNGDTQYF
TRBV6-6,TRBD1,TRBJ2-7,few,TGTGCCAGCAGTAAAAAAACCGGGACAGGGGCCGGCGAGCAGTACTTC,CASSKKTGTGAGEQYF
TRBV5-1,-,TRBJ1-4,-,TGCGCCAGCAGCTTGTTAGGGAGTGGGGAAAAACTGTTTTTT,CASSLLGSGEKLFF
TRBV9,TRBD2,TRBJ2-2,few,TGTGCCAGCAGCATCCAGGGCCGCGGGGGCACCGGGGAGCTGTTTTTT,CASSIQGRGGTGELFF
TRBV2,-,TRBJ2-1,many,TGTGCCAGTTGGGGGAATGAGCAGTTCTTC,CASWGNEQFF
TRBV7-9,-,TRBJ2-1,few,TGTGCCAGCAGCTTAGACCAAAGGGAGTTCTTC,CASSLDQREFF
TRBV19,-,TRBJ2-1,-,TGTGCCAGTAGTATAGGTTCCGCGTCCTACAATGAGCAGTTCTTC,CASSIGSASYNEQFF
TRBV7-2,TRBD2,TRBJ2-1,few,TGTGCCAGCAGCTTACAAGGACTAGCGGGAGATTGGTCCTACAATGAGCAGTTCTTC,CASSLQGLAGDWSYNEQFF
TRBV6-6,TRBD1,TRBJ2-7,many,TGTGCCAGCAGTTACTCGATTGGGACAGGGCACGAGCAGTACTTC,CASSYSIGTGHEQYF
TRBV18,-,TRBJ1-2,few,TGTGCCAGCTCACCACAGGGACGGAGCCAGGGTGGCTACACCTTC,CASSPQGRSQGGYTF
TRBV6-5,-,TRBJ1-2,few,TGTGCCAGCAGTTACTGGCTCGACAGCAACTATGGCTACACCTTC,CASSYWLDSNYGYTF
TRBV28,-,TRBJ1-1,many,TGTGCCAGCAGTCCCCAATCAGGCGCACCGAACACTGAAGCTTTCTTT,CASSPQSGAPNTEAFF
TRBV15,TRBD1,TRBJ2-7,few,TGTGCCACCAGCCGGGACAGGGTGGGGAACGAGCAGTACTTC,CATSRDRVGNEQYF
TRBV5-6,-,TRBJ2-2,few,TGTGCCAGCAGCTTGAGGGTGCCTGGCGGGGAGCTGTTTTTT,CASSLRVPGGELFF
TRBV6-1,TRBD1,TRBJ2-2,-,TGTGCCAGCAGAAACAGGGGGCTTGAAGCCGGGGAGCTGTTTTTT,CASRNRGLEAGELFF
TRBV7-2,TRBD2,TRBJ2-1,-,TGTGCCAGCAGCCAAAGACTAGCGGGAGGGCATGGTGAGCAGTTCTTC,CASSQRLAGGHGEQFF
TRBV5-1,TRBD1,TRBJ2-1,few,TGCGCCAGCAGCCCCAGGACAGGGGGGAATGAGCAGTTCTTC,CASSPRTGGNEQFF
TRBV5-4,TRBD2,TRBJ2-1,few,TGTGCCAGCAGCCCCCGCGGGACTAGCGGGAGGTGGGATGAGCAGTTCTTC,CASSPRGTSGRWDEQFF
TRBV6-1,-,TRBJ2-1,few,TGTGCCAGCAGATTACAGGGTTCCTACAATGAGCAGTTCTTC,CASRLQGSYNEQFF
TRBV7-2,-,TRBJ2-1,-,TGTGCCAGCAGCACAGGCTATGAGCAGTTCTTC,CASSTGYEQFF
TRBV5-1,-,TRBJ1-1,few,TGCGCCAGCAGCTTGGAGGGATGGGGCACTGAAGCTTTCTTT,CASSLEGWGTEAFF
TRBV20-1,-,TRBJ1-2,few,TGCAGTGTGCAGGGTGGAGTTGGCTACACCTTC,CSVQGGVGYTF
TRBV7-2,-,TRBJ2-1,few,TGTGCCAGCAGCTTAGAGCTTTTGGGGTCGGCACAGTTCTTC,CASSLELLGSAQFF
TRBV29-1,-,TRBJ1-3,many,TGCAGCGTTGAGGGTAATGGAAACACCATATATTTT,CSVEGNGNTIYF
TRBV2,-,TRBJ1-5,many,TGTGCCAGCAGTGAAAGGCCGTGGGCCCAGCATTTT,CASSERPWAQHF
TRBV6-4,-,TRBJ1-1,few,TGTGCCAGCAGTGTTAGCTTGAACACTGAAGCTTTCTTT,CASSVSLNTEAFF
TRBV12-5,-,TRBJ1-5,many,TGTGCTAGCTCACTCTATAGCAATCAGCCCCAGCATTTT,CASSLYSNQPQHF
TRBV6-5,-,TRBJ2-7,few,TGTGCCAGCAGGAGTAATGTTTACGAGCAGTACTTC,CASRSNVYEQYF
TRBV7-2,-,TRBJ2-2,few,TGTGCCAGCAGCTTAACGGTGGCGACCGGGGAGCTGTTTTTT,CASSLTVATGELFF
TRBV5-6,-,TRBJ2-2,few,TGTGCCAGCAGCTGGTCGTCTGGCGGGGAGCTGTTTTTT,CASSWSSGGELFF